This TCR beta chain stems from a study of T cell responses to AZD1222 COVID-19 vaccine. Points from the study as a whole: Just a handful of people given AZD1222 tested seropositive at baseline. Mostly white British, mostly female donors; authors suggested clonal diversity may be underestimated. Vaccine-related CD4 TCRs covered spike, predominating at 160-218 and 743-854.

Clones were sequenced by immunoSEQ multiplex PCR, and TCRdb holds only the in-frame ones, with some missing. Seen here are over 100,000 clones, approximately 90% observed once, and the top ten hold 6.5% to 9.5%. Turning to this clone: Its antigen is not identified.

Germline V gene data show CDR1 as MGHRA and CDR2 as YSYEKL. This CDR3 has 20 residues. Trimming took 0 bases from V and 5 from J, leaving 29 bases between them. The genes are TRBV4-1 and TRBJ2-7; D call uncertain. The sample in question was peripheral blood, obtained on day 0 of AZD1222 vaccination. This receptor was identified in an adult in good health. The CDR3 region has the DNA TGCGCCAGCAGCCAAGAAGATGTTAGGATGGAGCGCTTCAAAAAAGACGAGCAGTACTTC. This translates into CASSQEDVRMERFKKDEQYF.